This record looks at one T cell receptor (beta chain) sequence and its context. Its antigen is not identified. The CDR3 is made up of 18 amino acids. V lost 3 bases and J lost 3; bases outside the gene matches: 11. CDR1 and CDR2 (germline): SGHNT, YYREEE (reference sequence). These data originate in a study of radiotherapy plus CTLA-4 blockade in lung cancer. In the study overall: For roughly 19% of patients, objective responses occurred, and around 31% had disease control.

Profiling relied on immunoSEQ multiplex PCR, and the TCRdb table lists in-frame clones only, not all of them. The data contain 45,000 or so clones, 70% to 80% of them singletons. Focal radiation plus CTLA-4 blockade with ipilimumab was administered to patients who had chemo-refractory metastatic non-small-cell lung cancer. Study-wide points: Among blood TCR repertoires after radiotherapy plus ipilimumab, tumor-derived clones expanded. In blood, early T cell clone dynamics reportedly predicted response best, together with interferon-beta.

The sequenced sample was peripheral blood, obtained from a patient treated with radiotherapy plus ipilimumab. V gene TRBV5-4 combines with J gene TRBJ2-2; 10 nucleotides align to TRBD1. This clonotype was obtained from a human donor with non-small cell lung cancer who had stable disease on radiotherapy plus ipilimumab. The CDR3, as DNA: TGTGCCAGCAGCTGGCCCCCGGGACAGGGGACTTACACCGGGGAGCTGTTTTTT. Its translation is CASSWPPGQGTYTGELFF.